This TCR beta chain was obtained from a study of shared clonotypes between healthy human individuals (dated by TCRdb to 2018 to 2020). Notes on the research overall: The cohort comprised a couple of women and a few men aged 18 to 49 years. For each donor, CD4 naive and CD4 memory were each given three plates, CD8 naive was given two plates, and CD8 memory was given one plate. The study deeply sequenced blood TCR repertoires of five healthy adults to estimate repertoire size and the extent of clonotype sharing between individuals. Libraries were prepared and TCR repertoires were sequenced by different laboratories using diverse techniques, in order to increase sequencing depth and limit assay-specific biases. Leukapheresis yielded between about 0.94 and 9 billion PBMCs per donor. Points the paper makes about the study in general: Sampling was restricted to blood, and TCR repertoires in tissue are likely to differ from TCR repertoires in blood. The genetic and exposure-history diversity represented was limited by the small number of donors. Naive subsets generally had larger estimated clonotype richness than memory subsets. When a few donors were compared, the shared fraction of clonotypes was around 4.6% for naive CD4, approximately 3.3% for naive CD8, 2.3% for memory CD4, and 0.4% for memory CD8. Incomplete sequencing was indicated by rarefaction of sorted-subset datasets, despite the large sequencing depth. Based on pairwise subsampling, the degree of clonotype sharing among donors was expected to be affected by sequencing depth. Compared with non-shared clonotypes, clonotypes shared by all four sorted-subset donors had higher generation probabilities.

This clone showed up just once. Its antigen remains unidentified. Nothing much larger sits one base from this clone, and base qualities are not available. Other DNA sequences from this sample encode an identical CDR3 as well. Via the germline V gene, CDR1 is MDHEN and CDR2 SYDVKM. V is pruned by 7 bases and J by 2 bases, leaving 4 bases of the junction without a gene match. Taken from cysteine to phenylalanine, the CDR3 has 13 residues. CDR3 DNA only is kept here, 39 bases in frame from base 1. Healthy HIV-negative adults with no recently reported acute infections or vaccinations were included as donors. All donors were Caucasian adults living in Nashville, Tennessee, USA. CD4+ T cells were enriched through magnetic negative selection, after which naive cells were positively selected on CD45RA and the remaining negative fraction served as the memory subset. Blood was obtained by leukapheresis, after which PBMCs were separated by Ficoll-Histopaque density gradient centrifugation and cryopreserved in liquid nitrogen vapor phase. Purity and quantity of every magnetically sorted T cell population were checked by analytical flow cytometry. Genomic DNA was isolated from each sorted fraction and quantified by UV absorbance on a Nanodrop 2000c.

TCR CDR3 regions were amplified from genomic DNA by multiplex PCR using the deep immunoSEQ assay. For each cell subset, the extracted genomic DNA was distributed evenly across all wells of several immunoSEQ 96-well plates, and each plate served as one replicate. Each replicate PCR for sorted subsets received around 200 ng genomic DNA, equal to tens of thousands of T cell genomes. Purified libraries were measured with a Qubit 3.0 fluorometer, size-checked on a Bioanalyzer 2100, and measured again with the KAPA Library Quantification kit. Every immunoSEQ 96-well plate was sequenced on a dedicated single-read 150-cycle Illumina NextSeq 550 flow cell. Per the source publication's procedure: The immunoSEQ output contained only junctional sequences without quality scores, so filtering could not match that applied to full-length reads. To assign V/J genes and CDR3, sequences were annotated using PyIR, a Python wrapper for IgBLAST v1.9, with IMGT germline references. Reads were removed for weak V/J assignments (E-value above 1e-6), missing CDR3, stop codons, out-of-frame junctions, or ambiguous translated residues. A V3J clonotype was defined by an identical inferred V gene, J gene, and CDR3 amino acid sequence. The percentage overlap between two repertoires was calculated by dividing the number of shared unique clonotypes by the size of the smaller repertoire. Three approaches were used to assess repertoire richness: RTK rarefaction, the Chao1 estimator, and Recon v2.1 estimates of unobserved clonotypes. Generation probabilities were computed with OLGA for all TCRbeta clonotypes obtained by the gDNA method from a handful of donors. TCRdb retrieved this table from immuneACCESS and kept in-frame rearrangements only. Not all clones are present; in checked studies, unresolved V genes account for under half, and no reason is known for the remainder. The D gene and trimming were derived from the DNA, and the V and J assignments and clone size from that table. This sample lists about 1 million clones; approximately 80% were detected once. 0.4% to 0.55% of the sample rests with the top ten.

The sequence is built from TRBV28 and TRBJ2-7; TRBD1 lines up with 8 middle nucleotides. The clonotype originates from a man in his late teens or twenties in good health. Some clones in this sample may be carry-over from other donors' samples. Specimen: memory CD4+ T cells from PBMCs. The cell subset or site label, read with the paper, signifies: CD45RA-negative fraction. For the CDR3, the sequence is CASIGQGAYEQYF. DNA sequence: TGTGCCAGCATAGGACAGGGAGCCTACGAGCAGTACTTC.